The T cell receptor beta chain described here comes from a study of shared clonotypes between healthy human individuals. On the study more broadly: Three plates were used per donor for CD4 naive, three for CD4 memory, two for CD8 naive and one for CD8 memory.

Healthy HIV-negative adults without recent acute infections or vaccinations served as donors. Here immunoSEQ multiplex PCR was the method, and the copy in TCRdb shows in-frame clones only, minus some. This sample has about a million clones, with under 80% found just once. This clone was seen a few times. The sample contains more than one DNA sequence encoding this CDR3. Deletions cut 3 bases from V and 1 base from J, with 7 bases between. The V gene's germline CDR1 is SGHTA and CDR2 FQGNSA. This CDR3 has 13 amino acids. The chain couples TRBV7-2 to TRBJ2-7; either TRBD1 or TRBD2 may supply D (5 bases each). Sequencing was carried out using memory CD4+ T cells sorted from blood. The subset was: CD45RA-negative fraction. The clonotype originates from a man between 18 and 35 years old in good health. The CDR3 coding sequence is TGTGCCAGCAGCTTGGGGGTATCCTACGAGCAGTACTTC. Protein product: CASSLGVSYEQYF.